The T cell receptor beta chain under discussion was sequenced for a study of shared clonotypes between healthy human individuals. Profiling relied on immunoSEQ multiplex PCR, and the TCRdb table lists in-frame clones only, not all of them. The table includes about 1.1 million clones, around 82% detected once. V lost 5 bases and J lost 9; bases outside the gene matches: 14. CDR1 and CDR2 from the germline V gene are LNHDA and SQIVND (reference sequence). The CDR3 is made up of 16 amino acids. Donors, healthy HIV-negative adults, lacked recent acute infections or vaccinations. The V gene is TRBV19, the J gene TRBJ2-2, with TRBD1 matching over 8 bases. This clonotype originated in a man aged 18 to 29 in good health. Some clones in this sample may be carry-over from other donors' samples. The sequenced material came from memory CD4+ T cells from PBMCs. Subset meaning: CD45RA-negative fraction. CDR3 sequence reads: CASSRTGRGPYRELFF. CDR3 DNA: TGTGCCAGTAGTCGCACAGGCAGGGGGCCCTACCGGGAGCTGTTTTTT.